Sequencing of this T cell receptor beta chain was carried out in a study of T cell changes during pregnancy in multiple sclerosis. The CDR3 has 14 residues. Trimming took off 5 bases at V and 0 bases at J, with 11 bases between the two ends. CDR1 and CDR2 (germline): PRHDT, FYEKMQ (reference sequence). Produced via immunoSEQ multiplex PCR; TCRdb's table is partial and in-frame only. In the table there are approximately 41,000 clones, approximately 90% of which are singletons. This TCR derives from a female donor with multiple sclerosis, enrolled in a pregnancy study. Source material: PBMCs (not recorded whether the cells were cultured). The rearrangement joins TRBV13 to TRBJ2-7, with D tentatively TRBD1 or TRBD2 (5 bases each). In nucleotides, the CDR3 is TGTGCCAGCAGCGGGACCTATAGCTCCTACGAGCAGTACTTC. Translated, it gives CASSGTYSSYEQYF.